The present entry profiles one T cell receptor (beta chain) with its context. Additional DNA sequences in this sample encode the identical CDR3. V dropped 2 bases and J dropped 6 bases, with 8 bases sitting between them. This CDR3 is 13 amino acids long. CDR1 and CDR2 (germline): MNHEY, SVGAGI. The sample comes from a study of blood T cell repertoires in COVID-19. Study background: T cells, B-cell-depleted T cells, or PBMCs provided the cDNA or gDNA that served as material.

The table came from immunoSEQ multiplex PCR; TCRdb's copy has only in-frame clones and leaves some out. The repertoire holds 100,000 to 140,000 clones, with about 89% as singletons. This TCR was recovered from a man aged 35 to 55 with active or convalescent COVID-19. The genes are TRBV6-5 and TRBJ1-5; tentatively, D is TRBD1 (5 bases). Sequenced material: peripheral blood. The CDR3 nucleotides read TGTGCCAGCAGTTACGGGGGGAGTCAGCCCCAGCATTTT. Amino acid sequence: CASSYGGSQPQHF.